This T cell receptor beta chain was sequenced during a study of cytomegalovirus exposure and HLA in healthy donors. Notes on the study in general: Reportedly, HLA-A and HLA-B alleles of most subjects were accurately predicted from TCR beta. The study designated around 150 TCR beta chains cytomegalovirus-associated.

In the PCR, 60 Vbeta and 13 Jbeta primers were used. The assay was immunoSEQ multiplex PCR, and TCRdb's table has in-frame clones only and misses some. The sample has some 160,000 clones, about four fifths seen once. The trim removed 11 bases at V and 2 bases at J, leaving 7 bases unmatched. Germline V CDR1 and CDR2: MNHEY, SVGAGI. The CDR3 extends over 14 amino acids. A word on this clone: Its cognate antigen is unknown.

The sample consisted of PBMCs. This rearrangement joins TRBV6-5 to TRBJ2-2; 8 bases are a match to TRBD1. The sequence was collected from a middle-aged woman in good health and CMV-seropositive. The CDR3 sequence is CAAGTGPNTGELFF. As DNA, the CDR3 is TGTGCCGCCGGGACAGGCCCAAACACCGGGGAGCTGTTTTTT.